The sequence of this T cell receptor beta chain was determined in a study of T cell responses to AZD1222 COVID-19 vaccine. This CDR3 has 13 residues. V was shortened by 5 bases and J by 0 bases, with 5 bases between the two germline ends. CDR1 and CDR2 from the germline V gene are SGHDT and YYEEEE. TCRdb keeps only in-frame clones here, not all; method: immunoSEQ multiplex PCR. The sample lists over 110,000 clones, roughly 90% occurring once. V gene TRBV5-6 combines with J gene TRBJ2-2; D gene uncertain. The specimen was peripheral blood, collected on day 0 of AZD1222 vaccination. The receptor comes from an adult in good health. DNA for the CDR3: TGTGCCAGCAGTCTACCGAACACCGGGGAGCTGTTTTTT. The encoded protein is CASSLPNTGELFF.